A selection of T cell receptor beta chains follows, all from one sample in a study of T cells in Graves' hyperthyroidism and ophthalmopathy. TCRdb used MiXCR to reprocess the multiplex PCR reads, holding one entry per CDR3 protein. The table includes 700,000 or so distinct CDR3 sequences, 14% detected once. The source material was blood. The receptors shown here come from a woman in her forties or fifties with Graves' ophthalmopathy. Each CDR3 is given with its conserved first and last residue. Each record gives: V gene, CDR3 length, D gene, clone size, J gene, CDR3 protein, CDR3 DNA. D genes are given only for firm matches. Clone size is given for some rows only: seen once, a few or many times, or a class if the clone is expanded.

>TRBV28|11|.|.|TRBJ1-4
CASSLSEKLFF
TGTGCCAGCAGTTTATCAGAAAAACTGTTTTTT
>TRBV7-2|17|.|.|TRBJ2-2
CASSPGGRGLTTGELFF
TGTGCCAGCAGTCCGGGGGGCCGGGGCCTGACGACCGGGGAGCTGTTTTTT
>TRBV5-5|11|.|many|TRBJ2-1
CASSKGNEQFF
TGTGCCAGCAGCAAGGGCAATGAGCAGTTCTTC
>TRBV28|15|.|few|TRBJ2-2
CASRILAARGGELFF
TGTGCCAGCAGAATTCTAGCGGCCAGGGGAGGGGAGCTGTTTTTT
>TRBV18|19|TRBD2|.|TRBJ2-2
CASSPFGTSGRTVTGELFF
TGTGCCAGCTCACCATTTGGGACTAGCGGGAGGACGGTCACCGGGGAGCTGTTTTTT
>TRBV6-2/TRBV6-3|14|TRBD1|many|TRBJ1-1
CASRDRFMNTEAFF
TGTGCCAGCAGGGACAGGTTTATGAACACTGAAGCTTTCTTT
>TRBV7-8|16|.|many|TRBJ2-3
CASSSRLVPLTDTQYF
TGTGCCAGCAGCTCAAGACTAGTTCCCCTCACAGATACGCAGTATTTT
>TRBV7-2|15|.|.|TRBJ2-3
CASSPRLGAGDTQYF
TGTGCCAGCAGCCCTCGTTTGGGGGCCGGGGATACGCAGTATTTT
>TRBV7-7|13|.|few|TRBJ2-5
CASSFSPSETQYF
TGTGCTAGCAGCTTCTCCCCGTCCGAGACCCAGTACTTC
>TRBV7-6|16|.|few|TRBJ2-3
CASSPKTGEGEDTQYF
TGTGCCAGCAGCCCGAAGACAGGGGAGGGTGAAGATACGCAGTATTTT
>TRBV27|16|.|.|TRBJ2-3
CASSGLQGPSTDTQYF
TGTGCCAGCAGTGGCCTTCAGGGTCCTAGCACAGATACGCAGTATTTT
>TRBV7-9|18|.|many|TRBJ2-7
CASSSRTGLASGIYEQYF
TGTGCCAGCAGCTCGAGGACAGGGTTGGCTAGCGGTATCTACGAGCAGTACTTC
>TRBV7-9|12|.|few|TRBJ1-5
CASAGGNQPQHF
TGTGCCAGCGCAGGGGGCAATCAGCCCCAGCATTTT
>TRBV6-2/TRBV6-3|14|TRBD1|many|TRBJ1-1
CASIRRGLWTEAFF
TGTGCCAGCATTCGAAGGGGGCTTTGGACTGAAGCTTTCTTT
>TRBV5-6|13|.|few|TRBJ1-2
CASSFPGRKGYTF
TGTGCCAGCAGCTTTCCGGGCAGAAAAGGCTACACCTTC